This T cell receptor (beta chain) was sequenced in a study of TIL therapy for anti-PD-1-resistant metastatic lung cancer. Turning to the study itself: Tumors carried a median about 1.5 non-synonymous mutations per megabase.

CDR1 KGHSH and CDR2 LQKENI come from the germline V gene. This CDR3 comprises 14 residues. V lost 6 bases and J lost 2, with 13 bases in between. The immunoSEQ assay was v3. TCRdb's copy holds only in-frame clones and misses some; the assay was immunoSEQ multiplex PCR. In the table there are 45,000 to 60,000 clones, less than 80% of which are singletons. The sample's time point: pre-treatment sample, taken before nivolumab and TIL therapy. Adults with stage 4 NSCLC were enrolled in a phase I trial. Sequenced here: blood, sampled at baseline. This sequence was found in a woman between 25 and 85 years old with non-small cell lung cancer. V usage is TRBV18 and J usage is TRBJ1-2, with a weak D call TRBD1 (6 bases). The CDR3 nucleotides read TGTGCCAGCTCTCCAGGGGCTACGAACTATGGCTACACCTTC. Its protein product is CASSPGATNYGYTF.